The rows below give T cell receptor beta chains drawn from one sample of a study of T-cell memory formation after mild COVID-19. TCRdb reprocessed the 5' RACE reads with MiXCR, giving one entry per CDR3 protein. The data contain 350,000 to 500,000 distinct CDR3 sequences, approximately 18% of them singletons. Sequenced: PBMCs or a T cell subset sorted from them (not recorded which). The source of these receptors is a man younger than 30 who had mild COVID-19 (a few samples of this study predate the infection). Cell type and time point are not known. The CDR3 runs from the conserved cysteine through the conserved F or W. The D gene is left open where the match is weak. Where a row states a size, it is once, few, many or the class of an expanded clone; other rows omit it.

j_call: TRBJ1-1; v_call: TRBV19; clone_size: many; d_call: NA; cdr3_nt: TGTGCCAGTAGCCTCACCCCAGGGAATACTGAAGCTTTCTTT; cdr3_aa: CASSLTPGNTEAFF
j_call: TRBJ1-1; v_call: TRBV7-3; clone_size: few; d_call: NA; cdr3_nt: TGTGCCAGCAAAGGCAGGGGAATGAACACTGAAGCTTTCTTT; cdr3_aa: CASKGRGMNTEAFF
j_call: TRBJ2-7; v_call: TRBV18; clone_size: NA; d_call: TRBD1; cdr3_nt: TGTGCCAGCTCACCACCAGGGGGCAGCTCCTACGAGCAGTACTTC; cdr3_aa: CASSPPGGSSYEQYF
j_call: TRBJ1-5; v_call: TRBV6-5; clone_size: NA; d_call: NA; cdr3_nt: TGTGCCAGCAGTTACAGAAACAGGCCTGGGGAGCCCCAGCATTTT; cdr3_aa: CASSYRNRPGEPQHF
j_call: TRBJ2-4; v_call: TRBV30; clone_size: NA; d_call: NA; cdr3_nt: TGTGCCTGGAGTGTCGGACAAGTTCAGTACTTC; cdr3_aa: CAWSVGQVQYF
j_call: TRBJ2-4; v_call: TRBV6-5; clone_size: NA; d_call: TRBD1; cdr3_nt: TGTCCCAGCAGATTAGGACAGGGGCCACAAAACATTCAGTACTTC; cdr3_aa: CPSRLGQGPQNIQYF
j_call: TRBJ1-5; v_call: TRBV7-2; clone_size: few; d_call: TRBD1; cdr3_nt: TGTGCCAGCAGCGAGTGGGGACAGAGCAATCAGCCCCAGCATTTT; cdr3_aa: CASSEWGQSNQPQHF
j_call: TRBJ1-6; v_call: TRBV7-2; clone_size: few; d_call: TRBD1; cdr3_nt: TGTGCCAGCAGCCCGGGACAGGTTAATTCACCCCTCCACTTT; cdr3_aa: CASSPGQVNSPLHF
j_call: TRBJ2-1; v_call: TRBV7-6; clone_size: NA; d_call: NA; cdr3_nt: TGTGCCAGCAGCCCCTCGTATAGTGAGCAGTTCTTC; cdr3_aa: CASSPSYSEQFF
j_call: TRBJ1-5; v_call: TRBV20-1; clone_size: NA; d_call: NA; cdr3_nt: TGCAGTGCTAGAGATCGAAGCAATCAGCCCCAGCATTTT; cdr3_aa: CSARDRSNQPQHF
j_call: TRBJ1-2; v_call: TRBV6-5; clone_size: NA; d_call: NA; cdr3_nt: TGTGCCAGCAGTTCGCGTTTGGGGTATGGCTACACCTTC; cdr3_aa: CASSSRLGYGYTF
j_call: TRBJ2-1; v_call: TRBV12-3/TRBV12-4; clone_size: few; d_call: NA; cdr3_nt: TGTGCCAGCAGCGAGACGTGGAATGAGCAGTTCTTC; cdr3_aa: CASSETWNEQFF
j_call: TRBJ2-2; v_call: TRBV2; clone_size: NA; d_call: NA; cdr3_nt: TGTGCCAGCTTGCGGACAGAAAACACCGGGGAGCTGTTTTTT; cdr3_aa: CASLRTENTGELFF
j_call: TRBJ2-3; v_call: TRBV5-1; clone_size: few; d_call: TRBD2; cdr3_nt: TGCGCCAGCAGCTCAGGCTCCGGGGGGAGGGCAGATACGCAGTATTTT; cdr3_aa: CASSSGSGGRADTQYF
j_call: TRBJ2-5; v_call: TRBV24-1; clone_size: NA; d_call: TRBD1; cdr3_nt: TGTGCCACCAGTGATTCTGGGACAGCCCAAGAGACCCAGTACTTC; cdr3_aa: CATSDSGTAQETQYF
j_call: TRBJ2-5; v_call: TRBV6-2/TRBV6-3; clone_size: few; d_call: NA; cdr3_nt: TGTGCCAGCAGTCCCCACCGACAGACTTCAGAGACCCAGTACTTC; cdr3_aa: CASSPHRQTSETQYF
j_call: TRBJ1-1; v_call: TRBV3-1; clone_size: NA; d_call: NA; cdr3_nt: TGTGCCAGCAGCCAATGGCAGGGGAACACTGAAGCTTTCTTT; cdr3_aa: CASSQWQGNTEAFF
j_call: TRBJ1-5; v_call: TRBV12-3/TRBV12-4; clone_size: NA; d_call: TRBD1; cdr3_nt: TGTGCCAGCAGTGGGGACAGGGACAATCAGCCCCAGCATTTT; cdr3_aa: CASSGDRDNQPQHF
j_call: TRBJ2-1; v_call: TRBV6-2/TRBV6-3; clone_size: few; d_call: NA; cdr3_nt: TGTGCCAGCGTTCTCAGCTCCTACAATGAGCAGTTCTTC; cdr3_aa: CASVLSSYNEQFF
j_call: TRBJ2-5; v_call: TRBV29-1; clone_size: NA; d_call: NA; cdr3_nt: TGCAGCTCTCGGAGGAGAGAGACCCAGTACTTC; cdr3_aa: CSSRRRETQYF